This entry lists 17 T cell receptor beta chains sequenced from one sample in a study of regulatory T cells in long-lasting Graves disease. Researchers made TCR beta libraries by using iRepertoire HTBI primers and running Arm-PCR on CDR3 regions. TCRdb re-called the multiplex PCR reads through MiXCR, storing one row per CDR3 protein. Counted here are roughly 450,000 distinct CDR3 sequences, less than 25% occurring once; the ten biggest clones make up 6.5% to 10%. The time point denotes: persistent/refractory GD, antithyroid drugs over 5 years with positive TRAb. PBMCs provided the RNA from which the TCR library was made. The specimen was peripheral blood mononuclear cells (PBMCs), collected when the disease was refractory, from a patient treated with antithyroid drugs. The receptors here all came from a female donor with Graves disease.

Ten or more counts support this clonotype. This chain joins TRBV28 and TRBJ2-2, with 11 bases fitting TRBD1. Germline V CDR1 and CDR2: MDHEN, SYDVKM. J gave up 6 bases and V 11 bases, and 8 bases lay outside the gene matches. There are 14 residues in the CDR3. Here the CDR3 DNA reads TGTGCCGCAGCCAGGACAGGGGGCCCCGGGGAGCTGTTTTTT. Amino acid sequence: CAAARTGGPGELFF.

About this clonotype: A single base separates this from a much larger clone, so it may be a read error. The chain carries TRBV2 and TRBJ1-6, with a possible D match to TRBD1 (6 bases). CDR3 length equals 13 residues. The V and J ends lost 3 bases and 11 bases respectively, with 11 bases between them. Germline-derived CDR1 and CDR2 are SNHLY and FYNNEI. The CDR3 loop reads CASSDRGNPPLHF. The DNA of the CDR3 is TGTGCCAGCAGTGATAGGGGGAATCCACCCCTCCACTTT.

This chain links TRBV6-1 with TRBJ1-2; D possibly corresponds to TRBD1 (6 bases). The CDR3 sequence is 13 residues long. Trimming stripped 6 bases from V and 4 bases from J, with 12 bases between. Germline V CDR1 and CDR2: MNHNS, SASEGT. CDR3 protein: CASRDTGSYGYTF. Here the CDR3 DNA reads TGTGCCAGCAGAGATACAGGGTCCTATGGCTACACCTTC.

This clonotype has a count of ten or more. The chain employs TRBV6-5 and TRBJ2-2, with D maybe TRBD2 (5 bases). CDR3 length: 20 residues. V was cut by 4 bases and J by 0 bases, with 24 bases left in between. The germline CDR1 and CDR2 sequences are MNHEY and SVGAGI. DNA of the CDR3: TGTGCCAGCAGTTCCTCCTTAGCGATGACCTATTTCGCGAACACCGGGGAGCTGTTTTTT. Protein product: CASSSSLAMTYFANTGELFF.

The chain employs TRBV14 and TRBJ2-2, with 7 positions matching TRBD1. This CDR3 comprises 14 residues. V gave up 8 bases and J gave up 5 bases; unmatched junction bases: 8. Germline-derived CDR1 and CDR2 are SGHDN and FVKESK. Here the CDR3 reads CASGRQGVTGELFF. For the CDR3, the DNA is TGTGCCAGCGGCCGACAGGGAGTGACCGGGGAGCTGTTTTTT.

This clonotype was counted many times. CDR3 sequence: CASSPRTVYTF. For the CDR3, the DNA is TGTGCCAGCAGCCCCAGGACGGTCTACACCTTC. The chain joins TRBV7-2 to TRBJ1-2; D is ambiguous. Germline CDR1 reads SGHTA; CDR2 reads FQGNSA. The CDR3 length is 11 residues. V lost 5 bases and J 10 bases, leaving 11 bases between the germline ends.

The CDR3 nucleotides are TGTGCCAGCAGGCACGAGGCCGGTTGGGACGAGCAGTACTTC. Its protein is CASRHEAGWDEQYF. The V and J genes are TRBV7-9 and TRBJ2-7; no clear D gene. V was clipped by 6 bases and J by 5 bases, with 17 bases between them. The V gene's germline CDR1 is SEHNR and CDR2 FQNEAQ (reference sequence). The CDR3 loop spans 14 amino acids.

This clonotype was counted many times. CDR3 loop: CATGTRTYEQYF. DNA for the CDR3: TGTGCCACGGGGACTAGAACCTACGAGCAGTACTTC. This chain connects TRBV28 to TRBJ2-7; 8 nucleotides align to TRBD2. In germline, CDR1 is MDHEN, CDR2 SYDVKM. This CDR3 spans 12 amino acids. V was clipped by 10 bases and J by 2 bases; unmatched bases: 4.

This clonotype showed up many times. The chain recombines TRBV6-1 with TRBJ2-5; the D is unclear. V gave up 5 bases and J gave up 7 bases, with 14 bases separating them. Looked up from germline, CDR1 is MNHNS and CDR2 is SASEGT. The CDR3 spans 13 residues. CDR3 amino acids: CASSQHGPGTQYF. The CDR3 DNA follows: TGTGCCAGCAGTCAACACGGACCAGGGACCCAGTACTTC.

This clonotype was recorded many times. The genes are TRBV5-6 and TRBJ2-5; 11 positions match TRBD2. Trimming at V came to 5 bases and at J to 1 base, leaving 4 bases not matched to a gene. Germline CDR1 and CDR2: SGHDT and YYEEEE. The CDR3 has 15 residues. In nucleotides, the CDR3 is TGTGCCAGCAGTTCTAGCGGGAGGCCCCAAGAGACCCAGTACTTC. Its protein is CASSSSGRPQETQYF. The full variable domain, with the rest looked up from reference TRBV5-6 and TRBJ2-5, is DAGVTQSPTHLIKTRGQQVTLRCSPKSGHDTVSWYQQALGQGPQFIFQYYEEEERQRGNFPDRFSGHQFPNYSSELNVNALLLGDSALYLCASSSSGRPQETQYFGPGTRLLVL.

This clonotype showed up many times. The chain's CDR3 is CASSMWGGQTEAFF. CDR3 coding DNA: TGTGCCAGCAGTATGTGGGGGGGGCAGACTGAAGCTTTCTTT. V and J are TRBV2 and TRBJ1-1; a possible D gene is TRBD1 (6 bases). Between the trimmed V and J ends, which lost 5 bases and 5 bases, there was a span of 15 bases. This CDR3 spans 14 amino acids. Germline V gives CDR1 SNHLY, CDR2 FYNNEI. The full variable domain, with the rest looked up from reference TRBV2 and TRBJ1-1, is EPEVTQTPSHQVTQMGQEVILRCVPISNHLYFYWYRQILGQKVEFLVSFYNNEISEKSEIFDDQFSVERPDGSNFTLKIRSTKLEDSAMYFCASSMWGGQTEAFFGQGTRLTVV.

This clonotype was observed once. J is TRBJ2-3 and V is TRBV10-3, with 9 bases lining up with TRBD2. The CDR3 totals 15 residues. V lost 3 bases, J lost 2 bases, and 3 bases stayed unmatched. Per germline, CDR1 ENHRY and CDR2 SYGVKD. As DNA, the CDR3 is TGTGCCATCAGTGAAGCGGGAGGCCCCACAGATACGCAGTATTTT. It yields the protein CAISEAGGPTDTQYF.

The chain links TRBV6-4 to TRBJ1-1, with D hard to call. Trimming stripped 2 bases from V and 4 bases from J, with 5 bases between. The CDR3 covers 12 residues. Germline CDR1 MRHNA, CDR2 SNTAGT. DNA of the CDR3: TGTGCCAGCAGTGACGGGCTCACTGAAGCTTTCTTT. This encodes CASSDGLTEAFF.

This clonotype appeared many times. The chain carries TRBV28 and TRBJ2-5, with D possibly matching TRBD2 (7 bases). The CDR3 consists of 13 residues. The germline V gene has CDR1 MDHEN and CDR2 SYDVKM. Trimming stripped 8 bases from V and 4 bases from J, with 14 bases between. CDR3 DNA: TGTGCCAGCGGGGGGGGCATTGGAGAGACCCAGTACTTC. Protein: CASGGGIGETQYF.

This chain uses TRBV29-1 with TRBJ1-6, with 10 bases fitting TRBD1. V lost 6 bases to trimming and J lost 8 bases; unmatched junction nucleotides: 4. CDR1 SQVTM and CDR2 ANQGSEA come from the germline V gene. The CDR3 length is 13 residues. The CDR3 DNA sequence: TGCAGCGTCGCCGGGACAGGGGATTCACCCCTCCACTTT. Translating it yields CSVAGTGDSPLHF.

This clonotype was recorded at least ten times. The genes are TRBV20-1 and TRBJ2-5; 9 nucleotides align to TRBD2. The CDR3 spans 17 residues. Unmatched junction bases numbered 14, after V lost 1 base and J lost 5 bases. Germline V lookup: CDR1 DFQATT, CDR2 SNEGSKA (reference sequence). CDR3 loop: CSARGREAASGKETQYF. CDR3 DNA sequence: TGCAGTGCTAGAGGAAGAGAGGCGGCTAGCGGGAAGGAGACCCAGTACTTC.

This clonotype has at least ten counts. The CDR3 DNA follows: TGTGCCAGCAGTACCCGGACAGGGCAGCAAGAGACCCAGTACTTC. This translates into CASSTRTGQQETQYF. The J gene is TRBJ2-5, the V gene TRBV12-3 or TRBV12-4; 8 bases match TRBD1. This CDR3 comprises 15 residues. With V trimmed by 5 bases and J by 2 bases, 7 bases remained unmatched.